This T cell receptor beta chain was found in a study of OX40 agonist ivuxolimab in advanced cancers. Background on the whole study: Ivuxolimab was an agonistic, fully human IgG2 monoclonal antibody directed against OX40 (CD134), a costimulatory receptor. Intravenous ivuxolimab was administered to patients every 2 weeks at six dose levels: 0.01, 0.1, 0.3, 1.5, 3 and 10 mg/kg. Prior anti-PD-1, anti-PD-L1 or anti-CTLA-4 therapy was permitted, and roughly two fifths of dose-escalation patients had received checkpoint inhibitors. The paper covers the monotherapy dose-escalation part of the phase I ivuxolimab trial, which included N of about 50 patients. The purpose of peripheral TCRbeta sequencing was to test whether ivuxolimab changed TCR sequence diversity and led to clonal T-cell expansion. Of the 50 or so patients in dose escalation, about 20 had hepatocellular carcinoma, some 15 had melanoma, 9 had renal cell carcinoma and 9 had head and neck cancer. In the dose-escalation cohort, 65% to 90% of patients were male, and the mean age was approximately 64 years, with a range of roughly 20 to 80. Partial responses occurred in three dose-escalation patients: two with cutaneous melanoma and one with hepatocellular carcinoma.

V is reduced by 4 bases and J by 0 bases, leaving a spacing of 13 bases between them. The CDR3 sequence holds 16 residues, the cysteine and phenylalanine included. The read is trimmed to its CDR3 DNA, 48 bases read in frame from base 1. Sequences GTSNPN (CDR1) and SVGIG (CDR2) are obtained from the germline V gene (reference sequence). This clone was detected only a few times. Its antigen target is currently unknown. The sample holds no much larger clone one base away, and base qualities are not on file. To sequence the TCRbeta CDR3 region, genomic DNA was isolated from the sorted cells. The immunoSEQ Assay was used for sequencing of TCRbeta CDR3 regions. TCRdb carries this immuneACCESS record with in-frame sequences only. Its versions omit some clonotypes, under half of them owing to an unresolved V gene in the studies checked, with the rest unexplained. The sample has about 22,000 clones on record, about 88% of them singletons. Clones ranked in the top ten supply 34% of the sample.

Patients with a history of autoimmune disease or receiving systemic immunosuppression were excluded from the trial. Peripheral blood for TCR sequencing was collected from all dose cohorts at baseline, on cycle 4 day 1, and on cycle 7 day 1. The samples were drawn from a first-in-human, open-label, multicenter phase I dose-escalation trial of ivuxolimab. Adults with locally advanced or metastatic melanoma, renal cell, hepatocellular, or head and neck squamous cell carcinoma were enrolled in the trial. Before TCR sequencing, CD4+ T cells and CD8+ T cells from peripheral blood were sorted into separate populations. The full study reports these points: Low levels of normalized T-cell clonal expansion were also seen in some nonresponding patients. After ivuxolimab, more expanded clones were found on average in CD8+ T cells than in CD4+ T cells. At doses from 0.1 to 3.0 mg/kg, clonal expansion was seen in both CD4+ and CD8+ blood T cells between baseline and week 6. The antigen specificity of the clonally expanded peripheral T cells was not determined. In the 0.1-3.0 mg/kg groups, partial responders had among the lowest normalized peripheral clonal expansion, particularly in CD8+ T cells.

This chain is built from TRBV30 and TRBJ2-6; TRBD1 might be the D gene, on 6 matching bases. This material consisted of CD4+ or CD8+ T cells sorted from blood, taken in a trial of the OX40 agonist ivuxolimab. This TCR derives from an adult with an advanced solid tumor such as melanoma, head and neck, liver or kidney cancer. Here is the DNA: TGTGCCTGGATGGGGGCGGCAATCTCTGGGGCCAACGTCCTGACTTTC. It is translated as CAWMGAAISGANVLTF.